This T cell receptor (beta chain) was captured by sequencing in a study of blood T cells in healthy people across ages (dated by TCRdb to the mid-2010s). Broadly, across the study: In model experiments, template switching captured about one uniquely barcoded TCR beta cDNA molecule for every two T cells. Four age groups were formed from the donors: young (average about 16 years), middle-aged (around 41), aged (under 70) and long-lived (approximately 80). The study analyzed two additional independent replicas of 1 million unique cDNA reads from the same blood draw for two donors, one aged 18 to 30 and one aged 80 or older. Using deep sequencing normalized with unique cDNA molecular identifiers, the study measured how TCR beta repertoire diversity changes with age. To avoid experimental bias, donors of different ages were spread randomly across the sequencing lanes. What the authors observed across the whole study: A strong correlation was found between observed TCR beta diversity and the percentage of naive T cells measured by flow cytometry. The CMV infection status of donors was not known, potentially confounding age-related changes in expanded clonotypes. Estimates of total diversity based on one million sequenced T cells were regarded as lower bounds and as underestimates. Conclusive comparison of naive and antigen-experienced compartments was prevented by the profiling of bulk unsorted PBMCs. As age increased, observed TCR beta diversity per million T cells dropped in a roughly linear way, and a significant reduction was already evident by age around 41. The long-lived group showed more naive CD4+ T cells, fewer expanded clones and increased TCR diversity than the aged group, suggesting age selection.

There are 17 amino acids in the CDR3, from cysteine to phenylalanine inclusive. The retained sequence is limited to the CDR3, 51 bases, with the frame set at the first base. The trim is 0 bases for V and 1 base for J, with a gap of 13 bases between the germline ends. The germline V gene gives CDR1 as MGHRA and CDR2 as YSYEKL. Libraries were constructed by 5' RACE. Instrument used: Illumina HiSeq 2500. The second PCR ran for roughly 7 to 12 cycles and used a J-beta primer mix along with a sample-barcoded 5' primer. Each TCR beta cDNA molecule received a unique molecular identifier from a template-switch 5' adaptor carrying 12 random nucleotides. At least 2.5 million CDR3-containing paired-end reads were obtained from each sample. The Mint cDNA synthesis kit, primed by a TRBC-specific oligonucleotide, was used to synthesize first-strand cDNA from all RNA. Following uracil-DNA glycosylase treatment, all cDNA underwent a first 18-cycle PCR with the universal primers M1SS and BC2_uni_R. In the paper's pipeline: For normalization, 1 million high-quality reads, each with a distinct molecular identifier, were randomly selected from each sample. Reads sharing molecular identifiers were discarded rather than binned into consensus sequences. CDR3 identification, clonotype clustering and error correction used MiTCR with a Q25 quality threshold and the strictest error-elimination algorithm. A nonparametric unseen species model using Euler transformation provided a lower-bound estimate of total TCR beta diversity. TCRdb trimmed the raw reads at Q25, called clones with MiXCR and kept productive beta chains. Rows merge per CDR3 protein into single entries with the most common DNA and genes. These V and J calls originate from TCRdb's pipeline instead of the authors' own analysis. For this sample the table gives about 580,000 distinct CDR3 sequences, of which around 48% were detected only once. The ten most abundant clones make up about 26% of the sample.

Systemically healthy Caucasian individuals from Russia, about 38 in total and aged roughly 6 to 95 years, were included as donors. Each donor gave ten milliliters of peripheral blood, collected into EDTA-treated Vacutainer tubes. PBMCs were isolated by Ficoll-Paque density-gradient centrifugation, with at least 6 million obtained per sample. Trizol reagent was used to extract total RNA from the PBMCs, yielding at least 5 micrograms per sample. Naive CD45RAhigh/CD27high T cell percentages were measured by flow cytometry on a PBMC aliquot from every donor. There are a few counts of this clonotype. This receptor's antigen is unknown. Base-call qualities are not available, and no considerably larger clone is one nucleotide away.

Sequenced sample: blood. The receptor chain draws on TRBV4-1 and TRBJ1-5; TRBD1 is a weak D gene call, 5 bases matching. This clonotype originated in an elderly man in good health. In nucleotides, the sequence is TGCGCCAGCAGCCAAGACAGGGCGGGGGTGAGCAATCAGCCCCAGCATTTT. This encodes CASSQDRAGVSNQPQHF.